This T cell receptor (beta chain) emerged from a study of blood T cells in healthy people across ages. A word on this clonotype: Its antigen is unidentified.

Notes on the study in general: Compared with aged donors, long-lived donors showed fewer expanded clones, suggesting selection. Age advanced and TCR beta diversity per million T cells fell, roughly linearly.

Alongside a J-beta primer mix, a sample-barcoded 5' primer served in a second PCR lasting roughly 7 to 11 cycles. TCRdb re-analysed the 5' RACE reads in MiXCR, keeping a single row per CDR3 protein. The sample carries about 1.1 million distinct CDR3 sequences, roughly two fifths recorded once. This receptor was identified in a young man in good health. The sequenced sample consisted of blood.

In DNA, the CDR3 is TGTGCCACCAGTGATTTGGGACTAGCCCGAGGAGATACGCAGTATTTT. As protein: CATSDLGLARGDTQYF. The V call is TRBV24-1, the J call TRBJ2-3; 8 bases are a match to TRBD2. Germline CDR1 reads KGHDR; CDR2 reads SFDVKD. The CDR3 covers 16 residues. J lost 5 bases, V lost 0 bases, and 6 bases had no gene match.